This TCR beta chain was sequenced during a study of regulatory and conventional T cells in RAG deficiency. Study results and caveats: Omenn patients showed >75% Treg-Tconv overlap and shorter CDR3 lengths.

The sorted regulatory T cells were CD4+, CD25-high and CD127-low, with genomic DNA sequenced. Clones were sequenced by immunoSEQ multiplex PCR, and TCRdb holds only the in-frame ones, with some missing. The repertoire holds tens of thousands of clones, with about 89% as singletons. There are 16 residues in the CDR3. The germline V gene has CDR1 SGHRS and CDR2 YFSETQ. Between the trimmed V and J ends, which lost 1 base and 0 bases, there was a span of 11 bases. In the case of this clone: The antigen is undetermined.

This same sample was also taken into another study, of regulatory T cells. That source notes: The primer mix had 52 TRBV and 13 TRBJ primers.

The specimen sequenced was Tregs sorted from blood. The chain employs TRBV5-1 and TRBJ2-1, with D tentatively TRBD1 (6 bases). This TCR derives from a human donor in good health. The CDR3 is CASSLNRASSYNEQFF. In DNA, the CDR3 is TGCGCCAGCAGCTTGAACAGGGCTAGCTCCTACAATGAGCAGTTCTTC.